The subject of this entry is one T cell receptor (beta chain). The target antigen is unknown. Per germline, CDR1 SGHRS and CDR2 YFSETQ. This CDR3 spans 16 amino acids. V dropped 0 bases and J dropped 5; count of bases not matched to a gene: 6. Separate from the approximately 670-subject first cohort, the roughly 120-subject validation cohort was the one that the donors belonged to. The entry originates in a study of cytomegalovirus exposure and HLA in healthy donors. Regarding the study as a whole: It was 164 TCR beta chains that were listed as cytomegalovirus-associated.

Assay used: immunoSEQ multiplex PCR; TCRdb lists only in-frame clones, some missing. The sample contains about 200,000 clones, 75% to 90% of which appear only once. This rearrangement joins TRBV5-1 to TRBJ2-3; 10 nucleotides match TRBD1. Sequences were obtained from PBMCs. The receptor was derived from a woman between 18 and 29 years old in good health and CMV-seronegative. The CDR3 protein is CASSLERTGGKDTQYF. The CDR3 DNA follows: TGCGCCAGCAGCTTGGAGCGGACAGGGGGAAAAGATACGCAGTATTTT.